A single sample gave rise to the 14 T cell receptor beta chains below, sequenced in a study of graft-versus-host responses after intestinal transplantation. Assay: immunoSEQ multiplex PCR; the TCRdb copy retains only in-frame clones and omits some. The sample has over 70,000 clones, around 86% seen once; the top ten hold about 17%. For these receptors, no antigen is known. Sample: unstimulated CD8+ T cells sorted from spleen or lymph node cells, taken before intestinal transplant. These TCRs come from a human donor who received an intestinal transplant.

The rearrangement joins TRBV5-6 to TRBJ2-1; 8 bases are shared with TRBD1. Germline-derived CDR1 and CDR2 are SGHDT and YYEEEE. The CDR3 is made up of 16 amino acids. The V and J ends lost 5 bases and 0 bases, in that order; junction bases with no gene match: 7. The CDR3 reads CASRSQGVLSYNEQFF. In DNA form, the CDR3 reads TGTGCCAGCAGGTCACAGGGGGTCCTCTCCTACAATGAGCAGTTCTTC.

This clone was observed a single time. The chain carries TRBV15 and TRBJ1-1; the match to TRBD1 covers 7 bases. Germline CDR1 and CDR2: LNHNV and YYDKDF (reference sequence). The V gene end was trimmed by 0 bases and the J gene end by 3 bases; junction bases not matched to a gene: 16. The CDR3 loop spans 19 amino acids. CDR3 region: CATSRDLGQPLFLDTEAFF. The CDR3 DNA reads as TGTGCCACCAGCAGAGATCTGGGACAGCCCCTCTTTCTGGACACTGAAGCTTTCTTT.

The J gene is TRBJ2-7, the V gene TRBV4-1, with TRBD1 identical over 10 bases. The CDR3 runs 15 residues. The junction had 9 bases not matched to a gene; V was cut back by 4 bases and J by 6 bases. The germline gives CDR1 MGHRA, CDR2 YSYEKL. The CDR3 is CASSPRTGGPLEQYF. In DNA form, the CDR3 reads TGCGCCAGCAGCCCCCGGACAGGGGGGCCTCTCGAGCAGTACTTC.

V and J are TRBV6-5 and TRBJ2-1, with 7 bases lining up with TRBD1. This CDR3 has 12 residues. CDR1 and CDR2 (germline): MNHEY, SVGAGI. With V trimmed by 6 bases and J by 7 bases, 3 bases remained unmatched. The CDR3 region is CASSKQGNEQFF. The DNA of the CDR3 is TGTGCCAGCAGCAAACAGGGGAATGAGCAGTTCTTC.

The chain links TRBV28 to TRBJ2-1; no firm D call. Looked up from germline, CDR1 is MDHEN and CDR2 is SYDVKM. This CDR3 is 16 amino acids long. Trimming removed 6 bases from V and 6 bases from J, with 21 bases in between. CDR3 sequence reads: CASRSSPGNTLNEQFF. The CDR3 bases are TGTGCCAGCAGGTCCAGTCCAGGTAACACCCTCAATGAGCAGTTCTTC.

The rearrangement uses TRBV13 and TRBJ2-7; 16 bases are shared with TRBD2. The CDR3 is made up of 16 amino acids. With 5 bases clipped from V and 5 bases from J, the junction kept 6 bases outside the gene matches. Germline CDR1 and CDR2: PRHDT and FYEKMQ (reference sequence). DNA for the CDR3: TGTGCCAGCAGCCGCGGGACTAGCGGGGGGGCTGACGAGCAGTACTTC. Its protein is CASSRGTSGGADEQYF.

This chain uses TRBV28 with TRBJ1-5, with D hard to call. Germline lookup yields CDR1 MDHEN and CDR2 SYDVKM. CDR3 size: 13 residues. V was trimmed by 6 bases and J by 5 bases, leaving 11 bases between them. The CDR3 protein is CASRRHPYQPQHF. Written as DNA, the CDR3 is TGTGCCAGCAGGAGACATCCTTATCAGCCCCAGCATTTT.

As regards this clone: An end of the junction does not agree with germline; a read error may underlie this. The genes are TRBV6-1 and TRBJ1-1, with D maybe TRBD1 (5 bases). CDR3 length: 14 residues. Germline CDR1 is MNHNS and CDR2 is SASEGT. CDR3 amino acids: CASNEPPGDGEAFF. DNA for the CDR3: TGTGCCAGCAATGAACCCCCCGGGGACGGGGAAGCTTTCTTT.

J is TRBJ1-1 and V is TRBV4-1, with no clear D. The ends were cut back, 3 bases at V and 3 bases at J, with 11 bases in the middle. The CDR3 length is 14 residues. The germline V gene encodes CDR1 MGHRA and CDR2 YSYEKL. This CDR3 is CASSQAAEDTEAFF. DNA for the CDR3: TGCGCCAGCAGCCAGGCCGCGGAGGACACTGAAGCTTTCTTT.

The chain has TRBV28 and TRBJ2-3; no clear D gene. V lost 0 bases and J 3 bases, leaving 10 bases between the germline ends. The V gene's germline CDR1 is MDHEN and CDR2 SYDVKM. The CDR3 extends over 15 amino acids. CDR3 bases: TGTGCCAGCAGTTTATGGGGTTTTGAGACAGATACGCAGTATTTT. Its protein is CASSLWGFETDTQYF.

In DNA form, the CDR3 reads TGTGCCAGCAGTGACGGAGCGGGGCCCTACGAGCAGTACTTC. This gives the protein CASSDGAGPYEQYF. The V call is TRBV2, the J call TRBJ2-7, with 7 nucleotides matching TRBD2. J gave up 2 bases and V 3 bases, and 4 bases lay outside the gene matches. Germline V lookup: CDR1 SNHLY, CDR2 FYNNEI. The CDR3 loop spans 14 amino acids.

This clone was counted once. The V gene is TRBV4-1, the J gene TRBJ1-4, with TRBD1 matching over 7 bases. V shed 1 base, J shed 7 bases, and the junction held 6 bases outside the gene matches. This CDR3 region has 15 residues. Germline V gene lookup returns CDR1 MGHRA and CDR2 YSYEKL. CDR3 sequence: CASSQVWTGFEKLFF. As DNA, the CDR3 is TGCGCCAGCAGCCAAGTCTGGACAGGATTTGAAAAACTGTTTTTT.

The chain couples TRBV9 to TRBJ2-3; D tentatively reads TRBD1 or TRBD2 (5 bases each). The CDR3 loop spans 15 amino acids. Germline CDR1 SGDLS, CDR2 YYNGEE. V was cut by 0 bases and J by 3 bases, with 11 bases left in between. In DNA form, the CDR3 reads TGTGCCAGCAGCGTAGTTGGGGGAGAGACAGATACGCAGTATTTT. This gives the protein CASSVVGGETDTQYF.

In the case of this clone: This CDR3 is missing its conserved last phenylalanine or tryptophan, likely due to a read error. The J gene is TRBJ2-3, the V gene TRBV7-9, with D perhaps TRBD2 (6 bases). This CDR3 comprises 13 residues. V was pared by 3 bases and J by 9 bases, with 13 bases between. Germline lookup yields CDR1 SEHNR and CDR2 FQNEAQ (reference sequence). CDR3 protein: CASSFVGGITQYS. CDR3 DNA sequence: TGTGCCAGCAGCTTCGTTGGCGGGATCACGCAGTATTCT.